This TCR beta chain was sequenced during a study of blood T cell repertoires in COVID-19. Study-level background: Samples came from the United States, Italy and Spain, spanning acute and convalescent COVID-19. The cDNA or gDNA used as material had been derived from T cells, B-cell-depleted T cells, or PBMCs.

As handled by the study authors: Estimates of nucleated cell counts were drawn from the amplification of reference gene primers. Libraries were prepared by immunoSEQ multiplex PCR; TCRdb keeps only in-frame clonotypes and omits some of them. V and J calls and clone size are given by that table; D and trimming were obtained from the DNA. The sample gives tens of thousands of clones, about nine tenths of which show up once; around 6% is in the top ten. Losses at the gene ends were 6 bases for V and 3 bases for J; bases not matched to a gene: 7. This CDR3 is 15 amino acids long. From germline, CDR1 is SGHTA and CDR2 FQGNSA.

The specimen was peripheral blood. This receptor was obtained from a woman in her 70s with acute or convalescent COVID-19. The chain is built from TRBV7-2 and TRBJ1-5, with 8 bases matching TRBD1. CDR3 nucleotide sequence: TGTGCCAGCAGTCTTGACAGGGGTCCCAATCAGCCCCAGCATTTT. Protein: CASSLDRGPNQPQHF. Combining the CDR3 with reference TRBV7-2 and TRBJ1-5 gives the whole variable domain GAGVSQSPSNKVTEKGKDVELRCDPISGHTALYWYRQSLGQGLEFLIYFQGNSAPDKSGLPSDRFSAERTGGSVSTLTIQRTQQEDSAVYLCASSLDRGPNQPQHFGDGTRLSIL.